The 18 T cell receptor beta chains in this list originate from one sample, sequenced in a study of T cell changes during pregnancy in multiple sclerosis. Sequencing used immunoSEQ multiplex PCR; TCRdb keeps in-frame clones, though not all of them. Of some 50,000 clones in the sample, about 91% were seen once. Sequencing was performed on CD8+ T cells from peripheral blood mononuclear cells, taken in the second trimester of pregnancy. The receptors stem from a female donor with multiple sclerosis, enrolled in a pregnancy study.

The rearrangement uses TRBV14 and TRBJ2-3; 8 nucleotides match TRBD2. The CDR3 has 20 residues. CDR1 SGHDN and CDR2 FVKESK come from the germline V gene. J gave up 3 bases and V 4 bases, and 21 bases lay outside the gene matches. The CDR3 spells CASSLILRRLAGPNTDTQYF. Written as DNA, the CDR3 is TGTGCCAGCAGCCTCATACTGCGGCGTCTAGCGGGCCCTAATACAGATACGCAGTATTTT.

The CDR3 reads CASSLWAGGNYGYTF. Here the CDR3 DNA reads TGTGCCAGCAGCTTATGGGCAGGGGGGAACTATGGCTACACCTTC. V usage is TRBV11-2 and J usage is TRBJ1-2, with 7 positions matching TRBD1. J gave up 2 bases and V 2 bases, and 5 bases lay outside the gene matches. CDR1 is SGHAT and CDR2 is FQNNGV in the germline V gene. The CDR3 has 15 residues.

In regard to this clone: The same CDR3 also results from other DNA sequences found in this sample. The chain is built from TRBV4-3 and TRBJ2-1; 11 positions match TRBD1. Germline V gene data show CDR1 as LGHNA and CDR2 as YSLEER. This CDR3 is 16 amino acids long. Germline trimming cut 1 base from V and 4 bases from J; bases unmatched to any gene: 3. CDR3 bases: TGCGCCAGCAGCCAAGGGACAGGGGGCGCGTACAATGAGCAGTTCTTC. Translated: CASSQGTGGAYNEQFF.

This chain connects TRBV9 to TRBJ1-1; TRBD1 is a possible D gene (5 bases). CDR1 and CDR2 (germline): SGDLS, YYNGEE. The length of the CDR3 is 12 residues. V shed 4 bases and J shed 10 bases, with 14 bases lying between them. The CDR3 nucleotides are TGTGCCAGCAGCCCCCCTCAGGGCACAGCTTTCTTT. Protein: CASSPPQGTAFF.

V and J are TRBV27 and TRBJ2-1; no reliable D call. The CDR3 contains 13 residues. Germline CDR1 reads MNHEY; CDR2 reads SMNVEV (reference sequence). V was trimmed by 4 bases and J by 0 bases, leaving 4 bases between them. Here the CDR3 reads CASSSSSYNEQFF. The CDR3 region has the DNA TGTGCCAGCAGTTCTAGCTCCTACAATGAGCAGTTCTTC.

The chain links TRBV6-1 to TRBJ1-2; D is possibly TRBD1 (5 bases). The CDR3 runs 13 residues. Trimming took off 2 bases at V and 6 bases at J, with 10 bases between the two ends. Germline V gene lookup returns CDR1 MNHNS and CDR2 SASEGT. In nucleotides, the CDR3 is TGTGCCAGCAGTGAAAAGGGGCCGCATGGCTACACCTTC. As protein: CASSEKGPHGYTF.

This clone appeared once. The chain couples TRBV11-2 to TRBJ2-5; a possible D gene is TRBD2 (5 bases). From germline, CDR1 is SGHAT and CDR2 FQNNGV. The V end was cut by 2 bases, the J end by 9 bases, with 13 bases between. The length of the CDR3 is 13 residues. Here the CDR3 DNA reads TGTGCCAGCAGCTTACCCGACCGGGATTCCCAGTACTTC. Translating gives CASSLPDRDSQYF.

The gene calls are TRBV7-9 and TRBJ1-1, with D possibly matching TRBD1 (5 bases). Germline V gives CDR1 SEHNR, CDR2 FQNEAQ (reference sequence). The V gene lost 4 bases and the J gene lost 1 base, with 13 bases spanning the gap. CDR3 length equals 15 residues. In DNA form, the CDR3 reads TGTGCCAGCAGCTGGTGGCAGGGAGGGAACACTGAAGCTTTCTTT. It yields the protein CASSWWQGGNTEAFF.

J is TRBJ2-2 and V is TRBV7-3; the D gene is possibly TRBD1 (5 bases). This CDR3 has 12 residues. From germline, CDR1 is SGHTA and CDR2 FQGTGA. The V gene lost 4 bases and the J gene lost 5 bases, with 5 bases spanning the gap. CDR3 in amino acids: CASSSGTGELFF. The CDR3 coding sequence is TGTGCCAGCAGCTCAGGGACCGGGGAGCTGTTTTTT.

The rearrangement joins TRBV6-1 to TRBJ2-7; tentatively, D is TRBD2 (6 bases). The CDR3 is 15 residues long. Germline V CDR1 and CDR2: MNHNS, SASEGT. Trimming took 4 bases from V and 2 from J, leaving 15 bases between them. CDR3 sequence (DNA): TGTGCCAGCAGTGGTCGGGGGAGAGGGACCTACGAGCAGTACTTC. As protein: CASSGRGRGTYEQYF.

This chain joins TRBV6-5 and TRBJ1-1, with D possibly TRBD1 on 5 matching bases. The CDR3 totals 15 residues. The V end was cut by 7 bases, the J end by 7 bases, with 22 bases between. Germline V CDR1 and CDR2: MNHEY, SVGAGI. Here the CDR3 DNA reads TGTGCCAGCAACGAGGGAGGGCGCAGGGACGGTGAAGCTTTCTTT. It encodes CASNEGGRRDGEAFF.

This clone has a single count. The chain recombines TRBV4-1 with TRBJ2-1; the match to TRBD2 covers 8 bases. The trim removed 0 bases at V and 4 bases at J, leaving 5 bases unmatched. This CDR3 is 16 amino acids long. From germline, CDR1 is MGHRA and CDR2 YSYEKL. CDR3: CASSQDAGGFYNEQFF. Here the CDR3 DNA reads TGCGCCAGCAGCCAAGACGCGGGGGGTTTTTACAATGAGCAGTTCTTC.

V is TRBV6-4 and J is TRBJ1-5; 8 nucleotides line up with TRBD1. This CDR3 contains 15 residues. The V gene end was trimmed by 5 bases and the J gene end by 4 bases; junction bases not matched to a gene: 7. CDR1 and CDR2 (germline): MRHNA, SNTAGT. CDR3 sequence reads: CASSQTGEFNQPQHF. The CDR3 region has the DNA TGTGCCAGCAGTCAGACAGGGGAATTTAATCAGCCCCAGCATTTT.

This chain uses TRBV27 with TRBJ1-5; a possible D gene is TRBD1 (5 bases). Germline lookup yields CDR1 MNHEY and CDR2 SMNVEV (reference sequence). There are 16 residues in the CDR3. Trimming left V 2 bases short and J 3 bases short, with 14 bases between. In DNA form, the CDR3 reads TGTGCCAGCAGTTTACTCCCCGGGGGGAACAATCAGCCCCAGCATTTT. Translated: CASSLLPGGNNQPQHF.

This chain uses TRBV4-3 with TRBJ2-7, with 9 bases identical to TRBD1. The CDR3 contains 17 residues. Trimming removed 0 bases from V and 6 bases from J; junction bases left unmatched: 12. CDR1 is LGHNA, CDR2 YSLEER, per germline. The CDR3 DNA reads TGCGCCAGCAGCCAAGATCTACCGACAGGGGGGAGGCTCGAGCAGTACTTC. Amino acid sequence: CASSQDLPTGGRLEQYF.

The rearrangement uses TRBV10-3 and TRBJ1-1; weak D call: TRBD1 (6 bases). The CDR3 consists of 14 residues. Germline CDR1 reads ENHRY; CDR2 reads SYGVKD. Trimming took 4 bases from V and 3 from J, leaving 12 bases between them. The DNA for the CDR3 is TGTGCCATCAGTGGCAACAGGGCGTACACTGAAGCTTTCTTT. Translating gives CAISGNRAYTEAFF.

The genes are TRBV6-5 and TRBJ2-1, with 9 bases fitting TRBD2. The CDR3 covers 15 residues. From germline, CDR1 is MNHEY and CDR2 SVGAGI. The V and J ends lost 3 bases and 5 bases, in that order; junction bases with no gene match: 5. This CDR3 is CASSYSAGGNNEQFF. The CDR3 DNA follows: TGTGCCAGCAGTTATTCAGCGGGGGGTAACAATGAGCAGTTCTTC.

The chain couples TRBV2 to TRBJ1-1, with D possibly TRBD1 on 6 matching bases. The CDR3 runs 18 residues. V was pared by 2 bases and J by 0 bases, with 19 bases between. Germline V gene lookup returns CDR1 SNHLY and CDR2 FYNNEI. CDR3 sequence (DNA): TGTGCCAGCAGTGAACTCGGCAGGGGAGTTTCAGTGAACACTGAAGCTTTCTTT. Its translation is CASSELGRGVSVNTEAFF.